The next 2 T cell receptor beta chains were all read from a single sample in a study of blood T cell repertoires in COVID-19. Measured with immunoSEQ multiplex PCR; TCRdb has only the in-frame clones, and not every one. Seen here are just under 350,000 clones, about 86% observed once, and the top ten hold 2.5% to 3.5%. The sequenced sample was peripheral blood. The source of these receptors is a man aged 25-45 years with active or convalescent COVID-19.

This clone was counted between two and nine times. The rearrangement joins TRBV6-2 or TRBV6-3 to TRBJ1-2; perhaps TRBD1 as D (5 bases). The germline gives CDR1 MNHEY, CDR2 SVGEGT. The CDR3 has 13 amino acids. The V end was cut by 2 bases, the J end by 4 bases, with 8 bases between. This chain's CDR3 is CASSYDSFYGYTF. CDR3 in DNA: TGTGCCAGCAGTTACGACAGCTTCTATGGCTACACCTTC.

This clone was detected only a few times. CDR3 sequence reads: CASSYTSGIYEQYF. CDR3 nucleotides: TGTGCCAGCAGTTACACCTCCGGGATCTACGAGCAGTACTTC. The chain is built from TRBV6-5 and TRBJ2-7; a possible D gene is TRBD2 (5 bases). Germline V gene data show CDR1 as MNHEY and CDR2 as SVGAGI. The CDR3 consists of 14 residues. Trimming stripped 2 bases from V and 3 bases from J, with 11 bases between.